These T cell receptor beta chains were read from a single sample in a study of T cell responses to AZD1222 COVID-19 vaccine. Repertoires were generated with immunoSEQ multiplex PCR, while TCRdb's copy carries only in-frame clones and drops some. Of roughly 110,000 clones listed, nearly 90% were seen once; the top ten hold around 4.7%. The sequences come from peripheral blood, collected 28 days after the second AZD1222 dose. The receptors were gathered from an adult who received the AZD1222 COVID-19 vaccine. The conserved cysteine and the conserved F or W are not part of the CDR3 here.

TRBV5-6	TRBJ2-7	ASSGGLGYSYEQY
TRBV30	TRBJ2-1	AWSPSGGAIYEQF
TRBV11-2	TRBJ1-4	ASSLGGAGGSNEKLF
TRBV19	TRBJ1-4	ASSKTGIANEKLF
TRBV5-4	TRBJ2-1	ASGREEGSSYNEQF
TRBV5-6	TRBJ2-7	ASRSTGTYEQY
TRBV28	TRBJ1-4	ASRGTGAEKLF
TRBV7-9	TRBJ2-7	ASSLSGGSYEQY
TRBV5-5	TRBJ1-2	ASSSDVGYT
TRBV27	TRBJ1-1	ASSSRQGFPNTEAF
TRBV28	TRBJ1-5	ASSSNRGTVSNQPQH
TRBV12-3/TRBV12-4	TRBJ2-7	ASTQGIGYEQY
TRBV5-4	TRBJ1-4	ASSDRTNFEKLF
TRBV24-1	TRBJ2-5	ATSDPQGHSYQETQY
TRBV7-9	TRBJ2-7	ASSFGRGWQY
TRBV7-2	TRBJ1-3	ASSPGQGAGNTIY
TRBV7-6	TRBJ2-4	ASSLEPDGGKNIQY
TRBV7-9	TRBJ2-5	ASIVGTAQETQY
TRBV7-8	TRBJ2-7	ASSLETGTGYREQY
TRBV28	TRBJ2-6	ASRSQGSGANVLT
TRBV9	TRBJ2-3	ASSPRRQGRTDTQY
TRBV18	TRBJ1-1	ASSLGGRMNTEAF
TRBV4-1	TRBJ2-7	ASSQVSSSSYEQY